A selection of T cell receptor beta chains follows, all from one sample in a study of technical replicates of blood from a handful of donors. Assay: immunoSEQ multiplex PCR; the TCRdb copy retains only in-frame clones and omits some. This sample has around 83,000 clones; around 90% occur once, and the top ten carry approximately 0.4%. The sequenced sample was T cells isolated from PBMCs. The source of these receptors is a human donor in good health. Some clones in this sample may be carry-over from other donors' samples. The CDR3 runs from the conserved cysteine through the conserved F or W. Each record gives: clone size, V gene, J gene, D gene, CDR3 protein, CDR3 DNA. D genes are given only for firm matches. Some rows mark clone size as missing; the rest say once, few, many or name a class of expanded clone.

NA	TRBV7-9	TRBJ1-2	NA	CASSGGNYGYTF	TGTGCCAGCAGCGGGGGGAACTATGGCTACACCTTC
NA	TRBV5-4	TRBJ2-7	NA	CASSLTGYEQYF	TGTGCCAGCAGCTTAACGGGGTACGAGCAGTACTTC
NA	TRBV6-1	TRBJ1-5	TRBD1	CASSGGTGQNQPQHF	TGTGCCAGCAGTGGCGGGACAGGTCAAAATCAGCCCCAGCATTTT
once	TRBV11-2	TRBJ1-2	TRBD1	CASSLGQGVGYTF	TGTGCCAGCAGCCTTGGACAGGGGGTAGGCTATACCTTC
NA	TRBV28	TRBJ2-7	NA	CASSSAGNSYEQYF	TGTGCCAGCAGTTCAGCAGGGAACTCCTACGAGCAGTACTTC
NA	TRBV27	TRBJ2-1	TRBD2	CASSRSGRYNEQFF	TGTGCCAGCAGCAGGAGCGGGAGATACAATGAGCAGTTCTTC
NA	TRBV4-1	TRBJ2-1	TRBD2	CASSQDPGGGKQFF	TGCGCCAGCAGCCAAGATCCGGGAGGGGGAAAGCAGTTCTTC
once	TRBV11-2	TRBJ2-1	TRBD2	CASSLPSGREQFF	TGTGCCAGCAGCTTACCTAGCGGGCGTGAGCAGTTCTTC
NA	TRBV19	TRBJ2-7	TRBD1	CASSIESRGPYEQYF	TGTGCCAGTAGTATAGAGAGTAGGGGGCCCTACGAGCAGTACTTC
NA	TRBV10-2	TRBJ1-5	NA	CASKEGSGNQPQHF	TGCGCCAGCAAGGAGGGGAGCGGCAATCAGCCCCAGCATTTT
NA	TRBV4-1	TRBJ2-5	TRBD1	CASSQEGGPSGTQYF	TGCGCCAGCAGCCAAGAAGGGGGCCCTTCAGGGACCCAGTACTTC
NA	TRBV27	TRBJ2-5	NA	CASSLGPREETQYF	TGTGCCAGCAGTTTAGGTCCCAGGGAAGAGACCCAGTACTTC
NA	TRBV5-1	TRBJ1-3	NA	CASSLVGQVGNTIYF	TGCGCCAGCAGCTTGGTCGGTCAAGTGGGAAACACCATATATTTT
NA	TRBV6-1	TRBJ1-1	TRBD1	CASSGGQGEAFF	TGTGCCAGCAGTGGAGGACAGGGCGAAGCTTTCTTT
NA	TRBV15	TRBJ2-1	NA	CATSRLQGDEQFF	TGTGCCACCAGCAGGCTTCAAGGGGATGAGCAGTTCTTC
NA	TRBV7-9	TRBJ2-3	NA	CASSVGTGSGHTQYF	TGTGCCAGCAGCGTGGGGACAGGTAGCGGGCATACGCAGTATTTT
once	TRBV7-3	TRBJ1-1	NA	CASSLTSMNTEAFF	TGTGCCAGCAGCTTAACGTCCATGAACACTGAAGCTTTCTTT
NA	TRBV5-6	TRBJ2-5	NA	CASSLGVWGERMETQYF	TGTGCCAGCAGCTTGGGAGTCTGGGGGGAGCGTATGGAGACCCAGTACTTC
NA	TRBV2	TRBJ1-1	NA	CASSVRGTEAFF	TGTGCCAGCAGTGTTAGGGGCACTGAAGCTTTCTTT
few	TRBV19	TRBJ1-1	TRBD1	CASSILTGGFEAFF	TGTGCCAGTAGTATTTTGACAGGGGGCTTCGAGGCTTTCTTT
NA	TRBV9	TRBJ2-3	TRBD1	CASSVDRGNADTQYF	TGTGCCAGCAGCGTAGACAGGGGTAACGCAGATACGCAGTATTTT
NA	TRBV10-3	TRBJ2-3	TRBD2	CAVERGLAGDLSTDTQYF	TGTGCCGTTGAGAGGGGACTAGCGGGAGACCTGAGCACAGATACGCAGTATTTT
NA	TRBV7-9	TRBJ2-5	TRBD1	CASSSGDRGETQYF	TGTGCCAGCAGCTCCGGGGACAGGGGGGAGACCCAGTACTTC
NA	TRBV30	TRBJ2-2	TRBD2	CAWSVRRGSGNTGELFF	TGTGCCTGGAGTGTACGACGCGGGAGCGGAAACACCGGGGAGCTGTTTTTT
NA	TRBV7-7	TRBJ2-3	TRBD2	CASSLGGSGNGDTQYF	TGTGCTAGCAGCTTAGGGGGTAGCGGGAATGGAGATACGCAGTATTTT
NA	TRBV6-5	TRBJ2-7	NA	CASSYSPATGEQYF	TGTGCCAGCAGTTACTCTCCCGCGACAGGCGAGCAGTACTTC
NA	TRBV11-3	TRBJ1-1	NA	CASSFGIMNTEAFF	TGTGCCAGCAGCTTCGGGATAATGAACACTGAAGCTTTCTTT
NA	TRBV7-3	TRBJ1-1	TRBD1	CASSLRPLWDRMNTEAFF	TGTGCCAGCAGCTTAAGGCCCCTGTGGGACAGAATGAACACTGAAGCTTTCTTT
NA	TRBV21-1	TRBJ2-1	NA	CASSRSSGRGDPDEQFF	TGTGCCAGCAGCAGAAGTAGCGGGAGGGGTGATCCGGATGAGCAGTTCTTC
NA	TRBV11-3	TRBJ2-5	TRBD1	CASSRGQGTQETQYF	TGTGCCAGCAGCCGAGGACAGGGAACCCAAGAGACCCAGTACTTC
NA	TRBV4-3	TRBJ2-1	NA	CASSRLQGGFDEQFF	TGCGCCAGCAGCCGATTACAGGGGGGGTTTGATGAGCAGTTCTTC
once	TRBV5-4	TRBJ2-3	NA	CASSLDQGGTDTQYF	TGTGCCAGCAGCTTGGACCAGGGGGGAACAGATACGCAGTATTTT
NA	TRBV6-5	TRBJ1-1	NA	CASSSPGHLNTEAFF	TGTGCCAGCAGTTCACCGGGACACTTAAACACTGAAGCTTTCTTT
NA	TRBV5-1	TRBJ1-5	NA	CASSLGSDNQPQHF	TGCGCCAGCAGCTTGGGAAGCGACAATCAGCCCCAGCATTTT
NA	TRBV5-4	TRBJ2-7	NA	CASSLAPGPSYEQYF	TGTGCCAGCAGCTTGGCCCCGGGTCCCTCCTACGAGCAGTACTTC
NA	TRBV7-9	TRBJ2-1	NA	CASTKGGQDRNEQFF	TGTGCCAGCACCAAGGGGGGGCAGGATAGAAATGAGCAGTTCTTC
NA	TRBV2	TRBJ1-3	NA	CASSVGRFSGNTIYF	TGTGCCAGCAGTGTGGGGCGGTTCTCTGGAAACACCATATATTTT
NA	TRBV7-9	TRBJ2-7	NA	CASSLGGLEYEQYF	TGTGCCAGCAGCTTAGGGGGCTTGGAGTACGAGCAGTACTTC
NA	TRBV29-1	TRBJ2-3	TRBD2	CSVRTSGITDTQYF	TGCAGCGTACGGACTAGCGGGATCACAGATACGCAGTATTTT
NA	TRBV9	TRBJ2-6	TRBD2	CASSASGGAGANVLTF	TGTGCCAGCAGCGCCAGCGGGGGGGCTGGGGCCAACGTCCTGACTTTC
once	TRBV7-9	TRBJ2-3	NA	CASSFGESGTDTQYF	TGTGCCAGCAGCTTTGGGGAGTCTGGCACAGATACGCAGTATTTT
NA	TRBV19	TRBJ1-1	NA	CASRTGTVGPEAFF	TGTGCCAGTAGGACAGGAACCGTCGGGCCTGAAGCTTTCTTT
NA	TRBV19	TRBJ1-3	NA	CASQGRSNTIYF	TGTGCCAGTCAGGGCAGGTCGAACACCATATATTTT
NA	TRBV29-1	TRBJ1-2	TRBD1	CSVGTVYGYTF	TGCAGCGTGGGGACAGTATATGGCTACACCTTC